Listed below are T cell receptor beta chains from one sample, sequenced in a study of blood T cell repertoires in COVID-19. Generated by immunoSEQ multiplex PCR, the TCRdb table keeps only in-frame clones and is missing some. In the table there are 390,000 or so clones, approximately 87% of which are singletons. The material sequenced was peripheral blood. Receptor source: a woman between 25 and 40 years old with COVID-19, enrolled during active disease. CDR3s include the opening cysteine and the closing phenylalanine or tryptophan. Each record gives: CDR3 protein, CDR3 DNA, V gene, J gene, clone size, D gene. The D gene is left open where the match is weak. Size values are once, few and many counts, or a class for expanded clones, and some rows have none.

cdr3_aa: CASSMGQSGNTIYF; cdr3_nt: TGTGCCAGTAGTATGGGACAGTCTGGAAACACCATATATTTT; v_call: TRBV19; j_call: TRBJ1-3; clone_size: once; d_call: TRBD1
cdr3_aa: CASSKDSATNEKLFF; cdr3_nt: TGTGCCAGTAGTAAAGACAGCGCAACTAATGAAAAACTGTTTTTT; v_call: TRBV19; j_call: TRBJ1-4; clone_size: -; d_call: -
cdr3_aa: CASSEFLWQGTAYEQYF; cdr3_nt: TGTGCCAGCAGTGAGTTCCTCTGGCAGGGAACGGCGTACGAGCAGTACTTC; v_call: TRBV6-1; j_call: TRBJ2-7; clone_size: -; d_call: -
cdr3_aa: CASRDGTVYEQYF; cdr3_nt: TGTGCCAGCAGGGACGGGACAGTCTACGAGCAGTACTTC; v_call: TRBV28; j_call: TRBJ2-7; clone_size: -; d_call: TRBD1
cdr3_aa: CASSSLGLAGMGEQFF; cdr3_nt: TGTGCCAGCAGCTCATTGGGACTAGCGGGAATGGGTGAGCAGTTCTTC; v_call: TRBV6-4; j_call: TRBJ2-1; clone_size: -; d_call: TRBD2
cdr3_aa: CASSEGTQYGYTF; cdr3_nt: TGCGCCAGCAGTGAAGGGACACAGTACGGCTACACCTTC; v_call: TRBV10-1; j_call: TRBJ1-2; clone_size: -; d_call: -
cdr3_aa: CSVSELRRPETQYF; cdr3_nt: TGCAGCGTCTCTGAACTCAGGAGGCCGGAGACCCAGTACTTC; v_call: TRBV29-1; j_call: TRBJ2-5; clone_size: -; d_call: -
cdr3_aa: CASSDVLAKNIQYF; cdr3_nt: TGTGCCAGCAGTGACGTACTAGCCAAAAACATTCAGTACTTC; v_call: TRBV6-1; j_call: TRBJ2-4; clone_size: -; d_call: -
cdr3_aa: CASSPGTGSEKLFF; cdr3_nt: TGTGCCAGTAGTCCCGGGACAGGGAGTGAAAAACTGTTTTTT; v_call: TRBV19; j_call: TRBJ1-4; clone_size: -; d_call: TRBD1
cdr3_aa: CSVERPGRYEQYF; cdr3_nt: TGCAGCGTTGAACGTCCAGGGAGGTACGAGCAGTACTTC; v_call: TRBV29-1; j_call: TRBJ2-7; clone_size: -; d_call: -
cdr3_aa: CASSPTGNTIYF; cdr3_nt: TGTGCCAGCAGCCCTACTGGAAACACCATATATTTT; v_call: TRBV7-2; j_call: TRBJ1-3; clone_size: -; d_call: -
cdr3_aa: CASRIPSGQGATIPYGYTF; cdr3_nt: TGTGCCAGCAGGATTCCCTCGGGACAGGGGGCCACTATTCCCTATGGCTACACCTTC; v_call: TRBV28; j_call: TRBJ1-2; clone_size: -; d_call: TRBD1
cdr3_aa: CAIRAGVQETQYF; cdr3_nt: TGTGCCATCAGGGCGGGAGTACAAGAGACCCAGTACTTC; v_call: TRBV10-3; j_call: TRBJ2-5; clone_size: once; d_call: TRBD2
cdr3_aa: CASSYSRQGIEETQYF; cdr3_nt: TGTGCCAGCAGTTACTCCAGGCAGGGGATTGAAGAGACCCAGTACTTC; v_call: TRBV6-5; j_call: TRBJ2-5; clone_size: -; d_call: -
cdr3_aa: CASSAGLGTEAFF; cdr3_nt: TGTGCCAGCAGCGCGGGACTAGGCACTGAAGCTTTCTTT; v_call: TRBV9; j_call: TRBJ1-1; clone_size: -; d_call: -
cdr3_aa: CASSQDRYLTDMNTEAFF; cdr3_nt: TGTGCCAGCAGCCAAGATCGATACCTGACAGACATGAACACTGAAGCTTTCTTT; v_call: TRBV3-1/TRBV3-2; j_call: TRBJ1-1; clone_size: -; d_call: -
cdr3_aa: CASSEDSVYQETQYF; cdr3_nt: TGTGCCAGCAGTGAAGATAGCGTGTACCAAGAGACCCAGTACTTC; v_call: TRBV9; j_call: TRBJ2-5; clone_size: -; d_call: -
cdr3_aa: CASTGEGIEAFF; cdr3_nt: TGCGCCAGCACCGGGGAGGGTATTGAAGCTTTCTTT; v_call: TRBV5-1; j_call: TRBJ1-1; clone_size: -; d_call: -
cdr3_aa: CASTFAGYEQYF; cdr3_nt: TGTGCCAGTACTTTCGCAGGGTACGAGCAGTACTTC; v_call: TRBV2; j_call: TRBJ2-7; clone_size: -; d_call: -
cdr3_aa: CSVEAGGGYEQYF; cdr3_nt: TGCAGCGTTGAAGCCGGGGGGGGCTACGAGCAGTACTTC; v_call: TRBV29-1; j_call: TRBJ2-7; clone_size: once; d_call: TRBD2
cdr3_aa: CASRSGGSTDTQYF; cdr3_nt: TGTGCCAGTAGGTCCGGGGGGTCCACAGATACGCAGTATTTT; v_call: TRBV19; j_call: TRBJ2-3; clone_size: -; d_call: TRBD2
cdr3_aa: CATSRGSYEQYF; cdr3_nt: TGTGCCACTTCCCGGGGCTCCTACGAGCAGTACTTC; v_call: TRBV13; j_call: TRBJ2-7; clone_size: once; d_call: -
cdr3_aa: CATRGGAGQPQHF; cdr3_nt: TGTGCCACCAGAGGAGGGGCCGGTCAGCCCCAGCATTTT; v_call: TRBV24-1; j_call: TRBJ1-5; clone_size: once; d_call: -
cdr3_aa: CASSPLRQGPSGANVLTF; cdr3_nt: TGTGCCAGCTCACCACTGCGACAGGGGCCCTCTGGGGCCAACGTCCTGACTTTC; v_call: TRBV18; j_call: TRBJ2-6; clone_size: -; d_call: TRBD1
cdr3_aa: CAWSLAAPGTQYF; cdr3_nt: TGTGCCTGGAGCCTAGCGGCCCCGGGAACCCAGTACTTC; v_call: TRBV30; j_call: TRBJ2-5; clone_size: once; d_call: TRBD2
cdr3_aa: CASSHRLAGGGGEQFF; cdr3_nt: TGCGCCAGCAGCCACCGCCTAGCGGGAGGGGGGGGTGAGCAGTTCTTC; v_call: TRBV4-1; j_call: TRBJ2-1; clone_size: -; d_call: TRBD2
cdr3_aa: CASTRAGEQYF; cdr3_nt: TGTGCCAGCACCCGGGCGGGTGAGCAGTACTTC; v_call: TRBV6-5; j_call: TRBJ2-7; clone_size: -; d_call: -
cdr3_aa: CASSQEHTLAGNNEQFF; cdr3_nt: TGCGCCAGCAGCCAAGAGCATACACTAGCGGGAAACAATGAGCAGTTCTTC; v_call: TRBV4-1; j_call: TRBJ2-1; clone_size: -; d_call: TRBD2
cdr3_aa: CASSWDFNTGELFF; cdr3_nt: TGTGCTAGCAGCTGGGACTTCAACACCGGGGAGCTGTTTTTT; v_call: TRBV7-7; j_call: TRBJ2-2; clone_size: -; d_call: -
cdr3_aa: CASSSTGSTYEQYF; cdr3_nt: TGCGCCAGCAGCTCAACAGGGTCCACCTACGAGCAGTACTTC; v_call: TRBV5-1; j_call: TRBJ2-7; clone_size: -; d_call: -
cdr3_aa: CSVDSGDLTDTQYF; cdr3_nt: TGCAGCGTTGATTCAGGGGACCTCACAGATACGCAGTATTTT; v_call: TRBV29-1; j_call: TRBJ2-3; clone_size: -; d_call: -
cdr3_aa: CASSPIQGGNTIYF; cdr3_nt: TGTGCCAGCAGCCCGATACAGGGGGGAAACACCATATATTTT; v_call: TRBV7-2; j_call: TRBJ1-3; clone_size: -; d_call: TRBD1
cdr3_aa: CASSIRGYEQYF; cdr3_nt: TGTGCCAGTAGTATCCGGGGATACGAGCAGTACTTC; v_call: TRBV19; j_call: TRBJ2-7; clone_size: -; d_call: -
cdr3_aa: CSGTEYQETQYF; cdr3_nt: TGCAGCGGGACAGAATACCAAGAGACCCAGTACTTC; v_call: TRBV29-1; j_call: TRBJ2-5; clone_size: -; d_call: -
cdr3_aa: CASSEVPGITGNTIYF; cdr3_nt: TGTGCCAGCAGTGAAGTCCCCGGGATAACTGGAAACACCATATATTTT; v_call: TRBV2; j_call: TRBJ1-3; clone_size: -; d_call: -
cdr3_aa: CASSTRTGTARGYTF; cdr3_nt: TGTGCCAGCAGTACCCGGACAGGGACCGCCCGCGGCTACACCTTC; v_call: TRBV28; j_call: TRBJ1-2; clone_size: -; d_call: TRBD1
cdr3_aa: CASSWTVEDVNTEAFF; cdr3_nt: TGTGCCAGCAGTTGGACAGTTGAGGATGTGAACACTGAAGCTTTCTTT; v_call: TRBV6-6; j_call: TRBJ1-1; clone_size: -; d_call: -
cdr3_aa: CASSLDSPSGANVLTF; cdr3_nt: TGCGCCAGCAGCTTGGACAGCCCCTCTGGGGCCAACGTCCTGACTTTC; v_call: TRBV5-1; j_call: TRBJ2-6; clone_size: -; d_call: -